Included here is one T cell receptor (beta chain) sequence, with context. Its specificity is unknown. This record belongs to a study of CD8 T cell repertoires and HIV-1 epitope variants. Overall study: The baseline condition was 1M T cells left uncultured.

Data came from immunoSEQ multiplex PCR; TCRdb stores just in-frame clones and leaves some out. The sample records 2,000 to 3,000 clones, roughly two thirds being singletons. Germline assignment: CDR1 SGHRS and CDR2 YFSETQ. The CDR3 covers 13 residues. Trimming took 5 bases from V and 2 from J, leaving 11 bases between them. This TCR was sampled from a male donor with HIV. Sequencing was carried out using cultured CD8+ T cells derived from PBMCs. This rearrangement joins TRBV5-1 to TRBJ2-7, with D possibly matching TRBD1 (5 bases). This CDR3 reads CASRPDSTYEQYF. CDR3 in DNA: TGCGCCAGCAGACCCGACAGTACCTACGAGCAGTACTTC.